The T cell receptor beta chain under discussion was sequenced for a study of T cell changes during pregnancy in multiple sclerosis (dated by TCRdb to between 2019 and 2020). General notes on the study: Changes in the T cell repertoire over the course of pregnancy were examined in this study in women with multiple sclerosis.

Library preparation was by the immunoSEQ multiplex PCR assay. Not all clones reach the TCRdb copy of this immuneACCESS table, which keeps in-frame sequences only. Checked studies attribute under half of the gap to unresolved V genes and leave the rest unexplained. The table for this sample lists under 55,000 clones; 93% of them were counted only once. The ten most abundant clones make up 1.5% to 2% of the sample. Regarding this clone: Its antigen target is currently unknown. No base qualities exist here, and no much larger clone lies one base off it.

Sequenced here: peripheral blood, sampled in the second trimester of pregnancy. The clonotype comes from a female donor with multiple sclerosis, enrolled in a pregnancy study.

Read as DNA, the sequence is TGTGCCAGCAGCATCCGGGACAGAGCCCTGCACGAGCAGTACTTC. Its coded protein is CASSIRDRALHEQYF. The chain joins TRBV21-1 to TRBJ2-7; the table names TRBD1, a call not compared with the DNA. TRBV21-1 is an annotated pseudogene. CDR3 length: 15 amino acids, cysteine to phenylalanine. Just the 45-base CDR3 DNA is kept, in frame starting at base 1.